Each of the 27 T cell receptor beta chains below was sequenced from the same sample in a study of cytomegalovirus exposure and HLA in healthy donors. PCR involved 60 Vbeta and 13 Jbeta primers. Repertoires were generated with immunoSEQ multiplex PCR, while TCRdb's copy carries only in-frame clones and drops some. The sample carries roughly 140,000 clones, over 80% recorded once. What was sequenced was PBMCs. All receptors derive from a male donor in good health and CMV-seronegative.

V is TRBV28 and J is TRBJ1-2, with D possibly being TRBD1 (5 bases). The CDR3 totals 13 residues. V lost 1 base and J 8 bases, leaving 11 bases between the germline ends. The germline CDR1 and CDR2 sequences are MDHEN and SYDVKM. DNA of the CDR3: TGTGCCAGCAGTTTATCTGGGGCGCCCGGCTACACCTTC. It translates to CASSLSGAPGYTF.

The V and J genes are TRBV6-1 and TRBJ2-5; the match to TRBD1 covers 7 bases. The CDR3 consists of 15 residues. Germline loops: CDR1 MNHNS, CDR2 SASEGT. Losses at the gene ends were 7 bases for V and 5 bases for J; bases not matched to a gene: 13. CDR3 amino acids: CASNTFTGAKETQYF. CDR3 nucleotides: TGTGCCAGCAATACCTTCACAGGGGCGAAGGAGACCCAGTACTTC.

The CDR3 coding sequence is TGTGCCAGCTCACCATTGGGGAGAGGCACAGATACGCAGTATTTT. It translates to CASSPLGRGTDTQYF. The chain uses TRBV18 and TRBJ2-3; perhaps TRBD2 as D (5 bases). CDR3 length equals 15 residues. V was trimmed by 2 bases and J by 1 base, leaving 10 bases between them. CDR1 is KGHSH, CDR2 LQKENI, per germline.

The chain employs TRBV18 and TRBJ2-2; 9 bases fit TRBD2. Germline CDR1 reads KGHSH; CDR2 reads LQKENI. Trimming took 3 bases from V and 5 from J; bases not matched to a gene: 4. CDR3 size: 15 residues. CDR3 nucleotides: TGTGCCAGCTCACCCCCGGGACTAGCAACCGGGGAGCTGTTTTTT. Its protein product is CASSPPGLATGELFF.

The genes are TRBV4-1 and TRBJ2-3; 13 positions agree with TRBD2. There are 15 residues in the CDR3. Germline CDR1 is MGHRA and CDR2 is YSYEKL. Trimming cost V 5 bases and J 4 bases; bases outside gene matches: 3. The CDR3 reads CASSDGLAGADTQYF. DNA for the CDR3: TGCGCCAGCAGCGACGGACTAGCGGGGGCAGATACGCAGTATTTT.

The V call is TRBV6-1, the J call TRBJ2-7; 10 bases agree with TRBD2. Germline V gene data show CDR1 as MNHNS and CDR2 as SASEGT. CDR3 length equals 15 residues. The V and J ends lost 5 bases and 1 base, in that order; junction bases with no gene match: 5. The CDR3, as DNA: TGTGCCAGCAGTTCTAGCGGGAGCCCATCCTACGAGCAGTACTTC. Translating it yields CASSSSGSPSYEQYF.

The CDR3 nucleotides are TGTGCCAGCAGTACTAGCGGGAGCGTTTCCTACAATGAGCAGTTCTTC. Translation: CASSTSGSVSYNEQFF. The chain couples TRBV27 to TRBJ2-1, with TRBD2 matching over 11 bases. The V gene end was trimmed by 5 bases and the J gene end by 1 base; junction bases not matched to a gene: 4. Germline V lookup: CDR1 MNHEY, CDR2 SMNVEV (reference sequence). CDR3 size: 16 residues.

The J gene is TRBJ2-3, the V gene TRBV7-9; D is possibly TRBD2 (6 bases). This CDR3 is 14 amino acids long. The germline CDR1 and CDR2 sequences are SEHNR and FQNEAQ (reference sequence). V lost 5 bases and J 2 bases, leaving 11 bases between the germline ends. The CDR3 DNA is TGTGCCAGCAGCGGGCGGGACTCCACAGATACGCAGTATTTT. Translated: CASSGRDSTDTQYF.

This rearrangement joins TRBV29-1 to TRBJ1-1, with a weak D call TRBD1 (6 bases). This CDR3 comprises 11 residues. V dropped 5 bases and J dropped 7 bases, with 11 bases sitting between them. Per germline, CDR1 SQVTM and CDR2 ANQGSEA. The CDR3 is CSVQQGGEAFF. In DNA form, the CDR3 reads TGCAGCGTTCAACAGGGTGGTGAAGCTTTCTTT.

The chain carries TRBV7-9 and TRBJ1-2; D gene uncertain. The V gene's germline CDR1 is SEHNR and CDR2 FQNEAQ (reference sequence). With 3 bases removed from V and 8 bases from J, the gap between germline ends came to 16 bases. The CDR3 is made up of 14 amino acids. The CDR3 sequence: CASSFGGSLFGYTF. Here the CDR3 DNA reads TGTGCCAGCAGCTTCGGAGGCAGTCTTTTCGGCTACACCTTC.

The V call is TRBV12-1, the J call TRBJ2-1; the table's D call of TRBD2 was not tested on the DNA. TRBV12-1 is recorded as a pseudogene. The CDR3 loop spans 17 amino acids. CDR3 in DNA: TGTGCCAGCAGCCGCAACCCCGGGACTAGCGGGAAAGAGGAGCAGTTCTTC. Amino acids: CASSRNPGTSGKEEQFF.

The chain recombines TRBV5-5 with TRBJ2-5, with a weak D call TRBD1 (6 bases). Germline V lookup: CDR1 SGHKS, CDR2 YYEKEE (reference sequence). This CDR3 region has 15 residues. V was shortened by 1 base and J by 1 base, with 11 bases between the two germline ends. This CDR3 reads CASSLFGQPQETQYF. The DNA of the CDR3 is TGTGCCAGCAGCTTGTTCGGACAGCCCCAAGAGACCCAGTACTTC.

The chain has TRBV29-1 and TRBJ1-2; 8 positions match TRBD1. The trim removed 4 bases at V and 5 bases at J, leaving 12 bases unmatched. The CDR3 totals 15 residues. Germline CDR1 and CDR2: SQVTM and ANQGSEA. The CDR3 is CSVAGTGLVGYGYTF. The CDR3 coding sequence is TGCAGCGTTGCAGGGACAGGACTTGTCGGGTATGGCTACACCTTC.

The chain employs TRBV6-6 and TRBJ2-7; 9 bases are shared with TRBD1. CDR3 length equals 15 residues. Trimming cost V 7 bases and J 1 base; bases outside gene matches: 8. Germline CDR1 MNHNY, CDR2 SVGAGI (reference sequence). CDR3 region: CASKRPGTGSYEQYF. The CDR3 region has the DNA TGTGCCAGCAAAAGACCCGGGACAGGGTCCTACGAGCAGTACTTC.

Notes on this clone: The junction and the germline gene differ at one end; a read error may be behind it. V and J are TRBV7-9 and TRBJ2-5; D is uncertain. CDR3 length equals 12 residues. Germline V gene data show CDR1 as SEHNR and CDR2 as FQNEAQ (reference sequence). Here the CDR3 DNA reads TGTTCCAGCAGCTTAGTACCGGGGACCCAGTACTTC. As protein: CSSSLVPGTQYF.

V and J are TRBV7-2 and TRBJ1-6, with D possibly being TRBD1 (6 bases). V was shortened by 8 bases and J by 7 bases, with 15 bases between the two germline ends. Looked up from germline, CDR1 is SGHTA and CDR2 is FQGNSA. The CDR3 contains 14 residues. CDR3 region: CASGGVGPNSPLHF. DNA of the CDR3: TGTGCCAGCGGGGGCGTAGGGCCCAATTCACCCCTCCACTTT.

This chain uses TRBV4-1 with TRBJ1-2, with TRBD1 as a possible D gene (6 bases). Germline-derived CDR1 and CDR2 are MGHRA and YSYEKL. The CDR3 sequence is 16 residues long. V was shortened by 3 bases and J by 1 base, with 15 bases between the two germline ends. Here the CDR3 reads CASSQGAPPGNYGYTF. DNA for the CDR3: TGCGCCAGCAGCCAGGGGGCGCCACCGGGTAACTATGGCTACACCTTC.

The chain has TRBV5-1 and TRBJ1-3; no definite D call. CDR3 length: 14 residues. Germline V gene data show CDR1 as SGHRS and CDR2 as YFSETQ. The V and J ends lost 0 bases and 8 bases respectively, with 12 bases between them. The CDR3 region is CASSLGTAGYTIYF. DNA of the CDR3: TGCGCCAGCAGCTTGGGGACTGCGGGGTACACCATATATTTT.

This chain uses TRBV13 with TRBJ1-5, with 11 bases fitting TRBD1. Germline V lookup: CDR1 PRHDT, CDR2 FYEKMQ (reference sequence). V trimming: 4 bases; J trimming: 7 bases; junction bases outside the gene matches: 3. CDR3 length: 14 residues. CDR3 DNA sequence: TGTGCCAGCAGCTCCGGGACAGGGGGACAGCCCCAGCATTTT. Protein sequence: CASSSGTGGQPQHF.

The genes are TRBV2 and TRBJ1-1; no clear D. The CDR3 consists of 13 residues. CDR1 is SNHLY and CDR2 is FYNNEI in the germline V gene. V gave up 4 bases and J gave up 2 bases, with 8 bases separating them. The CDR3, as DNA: TGTGCCAGCAGTGGAGAGGGTAACACTGAAGCTTTCTTT. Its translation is CASSGEGNTEAFF.

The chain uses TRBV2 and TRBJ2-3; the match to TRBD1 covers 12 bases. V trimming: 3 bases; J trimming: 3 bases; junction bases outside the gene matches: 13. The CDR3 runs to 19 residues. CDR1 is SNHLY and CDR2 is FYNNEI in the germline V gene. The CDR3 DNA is TGTGCCAGCAGTGATCTCGGGACAGGGGGCCTAATTTTTACAGATACGCAGTATTTT. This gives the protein CASSDLGTGGLIFTDTQYF.

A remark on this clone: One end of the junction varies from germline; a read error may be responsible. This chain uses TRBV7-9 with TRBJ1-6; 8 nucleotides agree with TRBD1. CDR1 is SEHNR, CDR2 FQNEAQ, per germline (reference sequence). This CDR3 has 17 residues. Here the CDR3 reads CSSSLARGGQENSPLHF. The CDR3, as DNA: TGTTCCAGCAGCTTAGCGCGGGGGGGACAGGAGAATTCACCCCTCCACTTT.

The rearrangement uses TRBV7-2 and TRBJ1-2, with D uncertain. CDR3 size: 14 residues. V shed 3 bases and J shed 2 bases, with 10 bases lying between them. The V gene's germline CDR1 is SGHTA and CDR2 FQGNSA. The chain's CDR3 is CASSFRTTNYGYTF. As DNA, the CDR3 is TGTGCCAGCAGCTTCCGAACAACAAACTATGGCTACACCTTC.

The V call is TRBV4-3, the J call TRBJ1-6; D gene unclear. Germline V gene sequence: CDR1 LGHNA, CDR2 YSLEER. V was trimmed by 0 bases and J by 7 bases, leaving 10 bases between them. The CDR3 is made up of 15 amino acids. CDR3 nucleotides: TGCGCCAGCAGCCAAGATGGGGAGGGAAATTCACCCCTCCACTTT. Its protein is CASSQDGEGNSPLHF.

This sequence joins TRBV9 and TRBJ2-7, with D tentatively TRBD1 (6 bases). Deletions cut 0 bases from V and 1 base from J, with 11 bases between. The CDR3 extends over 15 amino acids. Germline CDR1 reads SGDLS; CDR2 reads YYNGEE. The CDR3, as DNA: TGTGCCAGCAGCGTAGGGGGGCTCGAGTCCTACGAGCAGTACTTC. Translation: CASSVGGLESYEQYF.

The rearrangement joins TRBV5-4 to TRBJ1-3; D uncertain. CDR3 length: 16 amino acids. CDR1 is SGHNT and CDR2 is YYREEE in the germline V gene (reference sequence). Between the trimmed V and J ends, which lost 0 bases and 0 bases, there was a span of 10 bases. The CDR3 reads CASSLVMGGSGNTIYF. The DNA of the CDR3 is TGTGCCAGCAGCTTGGTCATGGGAGGCTCTGGAAACACCATATATTTT.

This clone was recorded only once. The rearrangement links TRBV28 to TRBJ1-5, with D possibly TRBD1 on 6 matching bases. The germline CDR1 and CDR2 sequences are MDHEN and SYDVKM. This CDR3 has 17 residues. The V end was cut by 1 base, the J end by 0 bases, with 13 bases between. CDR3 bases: TGTGCCAGCAGTTTATACAGGGTATACCTTAGCAATCAGCCCCAGCATTTT. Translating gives CASSLYRVYLSNQPQHF.